These 8 T cell receptor beta chains came from one sample sequenced in a study of CD8 T cells in ankylosing spondylitis. Findings of the study overall: Characteristic of ankylosing spondylitis blood, it appeared, was a TCR beta motif comprising several highly homologous variants.

TCRdb reprocessed the 5' RACE reads with MiXCR, giving one entry per CDR3 protein. The sample contains about 200,000 distinct CDR3 sequences, more than 5.5% of which appear only once. The antigens of these receptors remain unknown. The sequenced sample consisted of blood, either unsorted or a sorted T cell fraction (not recorded which). The source of these receptors is a male donor with ankylosing spondylitis.

This clonotype was detected ten times or more. V gene TRBV20-1 combines with J gene TRBJ2-1; D unresolved. The germline V gene has CDR1 DFQATT and CDR2 SNEGSKA (reference sequence). Trimming pared 6 bases from V and 0 bases from J, leaving 15 bases between. The length of the CDR3 is 15 residues. The CDR3 reads CSALTFPSSYNEQFF. DNA for the CDR3: TGCAGTGCCTTGACTTTTCCGAGCTCCTACAATGAGCAGTTCTTC.

The J gene is TRBJ2-7, the V gene TRBV5-6; D uncertain. Germline V gene sequence: CDR1 SGHDT, CDR2 YYEEEE. The CDR3 has 13 residues. Trimming shortened V by 4 bases and J by 2 bases, and 10 bases separated the two germline ends. CDR3 loop: CASSPGLPYEQYF. CDR3 DNA sequence: TGTGCCAGCAGCCCCGGGCTGCCCTACGAGCAGTACTTC.

The chain links TRBV13 to TRBJ1-4; D uncertain. The germline V gene has CDR1 PRHDT and CDR2 FYEKMQ (reference sequence). The V end lost 0 bases, the J end lost 7 bases, and 12 bases lay between the germline ends. The CDR3 has 15 residues. CDR3 residues: CASSLGAARREKLFF. For the CDR3, the DNA is TGTGCCAGCAGCTTAGGGGCAGCCAGGCGTGAAAAACTGTTTTTT.

This clonotype was found a few times. This chain uses TRBV7-9 with TRBJ2-3; D call uncertain. Deletions cut 5 bases from V and 2 bases from J, with 14 bases between. The CDR3 consists of 15 residues. CDR1 SEHNR and CDR2 FQNEAQ come from the germline V gene (reference sequence). The CDR3 here is CASSARARYTDTQYF. The CDR3 DNA reads TGTGCCAGCAGCGCAAGGGCCAGATACACAGATACGCAGTATTTT.

The DNA of the CDR3 is TGCGCCAGCAGCCTGGGCTTCTCGGCAGCCAAAAACATTCAGTACTTC. Amino acids: CASSLGFSAAKNIQYF. The genes are TRBV5-1 and TRBJ2-4; D is uncertain. Germline values: CDR1 SGHRS, CDR2 YFSETQ. The CDR3 has 16 residues. Trimming took off 4 bases at V and 0 bases at J, with 14 bases between the two ends.

This clonotype was observed at least ten times. The chain employs TRBV4-3 and TRBJ2-7, with TRBD2 matching over 7 bases. CDR1 LGHNA and CDR2 YSLEER come from the germline V gene. This CDR3 has 14 amino acids. The V segment lost 0 bases and the J segment 4 bases; nucleotides outside the gene matches: 3. CDR3 DNA: TGCGCCAGCAGCCAAGATCGGCGGGGGTACGAGCAGTACTTC. Translated, it gives CASSQDRRGYEQYF.

This clonotype was counted many times. The chain carries TRBV24-1 and TRBJ2-3; 7 bases map to TRBD1. Germline CDR1 is KGHDR and CDR2 is SFDVKD. This CDR3 is built from 14 residues. Losses at the gene ends were 4 bases for V and 1 base for J; bases not matched to a gene: 1. CDR3 in amino acids: CATSETGGTDTQYF. DNA for the CDR3: TGTGCCACCAGTGAAACAGGGGGCACAGATACGCAGTATTTT.

This clonotype was recorded many times. The J gene is TRBJ1-1, the V gene TRBV20-1, with D unresolved. Looked up from germline, CDR1 is DFQATT and CDR2 is SNEGSKA (reference sequence). The germline V and J ends were trimmed by 5 bases and 10 bases, with 8 bases remaining between them. This CDR3 comprises 9 residues. The CDR3 coding sequence is TGCAGTGCTCGACGCGGAGCTTTCTTT. It yields the protein CSARRGAFF.